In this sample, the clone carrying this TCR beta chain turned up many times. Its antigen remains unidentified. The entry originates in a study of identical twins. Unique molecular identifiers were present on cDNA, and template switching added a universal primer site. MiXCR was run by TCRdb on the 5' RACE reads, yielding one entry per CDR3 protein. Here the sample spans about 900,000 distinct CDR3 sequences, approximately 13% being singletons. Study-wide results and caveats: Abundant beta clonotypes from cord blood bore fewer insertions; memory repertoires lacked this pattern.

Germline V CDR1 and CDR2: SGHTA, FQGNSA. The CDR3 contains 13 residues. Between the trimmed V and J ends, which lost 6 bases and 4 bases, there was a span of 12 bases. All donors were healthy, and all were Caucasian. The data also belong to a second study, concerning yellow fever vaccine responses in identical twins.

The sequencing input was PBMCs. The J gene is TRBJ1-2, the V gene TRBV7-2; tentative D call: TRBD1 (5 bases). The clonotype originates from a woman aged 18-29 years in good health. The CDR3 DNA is TGTGCCAGCAGACCACAGGAAGGCTATGGCTACACCTTC. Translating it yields CASRPQEGYGYTF. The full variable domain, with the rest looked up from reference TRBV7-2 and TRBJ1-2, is GAGVSQSPSNKVTEKGKDVELRCDPISGHTALYWYRQSLGQGLEFLIYFQGNSAPDKSGLPSDRFSAERTGGSVSTLTIQRTQQEDSAVYLCASRPQEGYGYTFGSGTRLTVV.